Below, 14 T cell receptor beta chains from the same sample are listed, as sequenced in a study of low-dose radiotherapy and immunotherapy resistance in tumors. Amplification, which lasted 20 PCR cycles, used a constant-region primer and V-primer adapter to amplify TCRs. TCRdb re-derived calls from the reads in MiXCR, one entry per CDR3 protein. The table includes about 50,000 distinct CDR3 sequences, approximately 10% detected once. As for time point: before trial treatment. Source: PBMCs, taken before treatment. These receptors were collected from a female donor with ovarian cancer.

This clonotype was observed at least ten times. In DNA, the CDR3 is TGCGCCAGCAGCATGACGGGACTAGCGTATTCAGATACGCAGTATTTT. Amino acids: CASSMTGLAYSDTQYF. The rearrangement links TRBV5-1 to TRBJ2-3; 10 nucleotides match TRBD2. This CDR3 has 16 amino acids. CDR1 SGHRS and CDR2 YFSETQ come from the germline V gene. V lost 4 bases to trimming and J lost 4 bases; unmatched junction nucleotides: 9.

This clonotype was observed at least ten times. The gene calls are TRBV5-4 and TRBJ2-5; 10 positions agree with TRBD1. Per germline, CDR1 SGHNT and CDR2 YYREEE (reference sequence). The CDR3 covers 16 residues. J gave up 4 bases and V 0 bases, and 6 bases lay outside the gene matches. The chain's CDR3 is CASSLGDRGKGETQYF. Written as DNA, the CDR3 is TGTGCCAGCAGCTTGGGGGACAGGGGAAAAGGAGAGACCCAGTACTTC. Full variable domain (remainder filled in from reference TRBV5-4 and TRBJ2-5): ETGVTQSPTHLIKTRGQQVTLRCSSQSGHNTVSWYQQALGQGPQFIFQYYREEENGRGNFPPRFSGLQFPNYSSELNVNALELDDSALYLCASSLGDRGKGETQYFGPGTRLLVL.

This clonotype is labeled as medium-sized. This chain uses TRBV28 with TRBJ2-1, with 8 bases matching TRBD2. Germline CDR1 MDHEN, CDR2 SYDVKM. V gave up 3 bases and J gave up 2 bases; unmatched junction bases: 3. The CDR3 covers 15 residues. The CDR3 reads CASSLSGSPYNEQFF. The CDR3 DNA reads as TGTGCCAGCAGTTTGAGCGGGAGTCCCTACAATGAGCAGTTCTTC.

With regard to this clonotype: The limits of the CDR3 on the DNA are not certain, so only TCRdb's listed CDR3 is given. This sequence joins TRBV27 and TRBJ2-2; TRBD1 is the table's D call and was not checked against the DNA. Per germline, CDR1 MNHEY and CDR2 SMNVEV (reference sequence). 17 amino acids form the CDR3, both terminal residues included. CDR3 in amino acids: CASSHFPLPTGELFFFF.

This clonotype has at least ten counts. The CDR3, as DNA: TGCGCCAGCAGCCCGACTCCTGTAGCCGCTCGCGAGCAGTACTTC. Amino acid sequence: CASSPTPVAAREQYF. The chain is built from TRBV5-1 and TRBJ2-7, with no clear D. Germline CDR1 and CDR2: SGHRS and YFSETQ. There are 15 residues in the CDR3. V lost 4 bases and J 6 bases, leaving 20 bases between the germline ends.

In this sample, this clonotype turned up many times. The J gene is TRBJ2-1, the V gene TRBV28; 12 bases map to TRBD2. Trimming took 6 bases from V and 13 from J; bases not matched to a gene: 13. The germline gives CDR1 MDHEN, CDR2 SYDVKM. The CDR3 runs 15 residues. The DNA for the CDR3 is TGTGCCAGCAGCCTACTAGCGGGAGGCCAATCCTCCCAGTTCTTC. It translates to CASSLLAGGQSSQFF.

This clonotype was detected many times. The chain has TRBV6-1 and TRBJ2-3, with D possibly TRBD2 on 7 matching bases. V gave up 6 bases and J gave up 5 bases, with 21 bases separating them. Germline V lookup: CDR1 MNHNS, CDR2 SASEGT. This CDR3 is 16 amino acids long. The CDR3, as DNA: TGTGCCAGCAGCCCCCGGGGCGAGGGGGGGGTAGATACGCAGTATTTT. It specifies CASSPRGEGGVDTQYF.

This clonotype was seen repeatedly, ten times or more. The rearrangement uses TRBV12-3 or TRBV12-4 and TRBJ1-1; 9 bases map to TRBD1. The CDR3 runs 16 residues. V gave up 3 bases and J gave up 5 bases; unmatched junction bases: 10. The CDR3 reads CASSFFTGGAWTEAFF. The CDR3 DNA reads TGTGCCAGCAGTTTTTTTACAGGGGGCGCGTGGACTGAAGCTTTCTTT.

This clonotype was detected ten times or more. The chain couples TRBV30 to TRBJ2-7; D perhaps matches TRBD2 (6 bases). In germline, CDR1 is GTSNPN, CDR2 SVGIG (reference sequence). V was clipped by 0 bases and J by 2 bases, with 8 bases between them. The CDR3 covers 13 residues. CDR3 residues: CAWSVGGTYEQYF. As DNA, the CDR3 is TGTGCCTGGAGTGTCGGGGGAACCTACGAGCAGTACTTC.

This clonotype was counted many times. The rearrangement joins TRBV20-1 to TRBJ2-3; no definite D call. Germline V gives CDR1 DFQATT, CDR2 SNEGSKA (reference sequence). This CDR3 has 16 residues. The germline V and J ends were trimmed by 0 bases and 2 bases, with 15 bases remaining between them. The CDR3 sequence is CSARDDRAAFTDTQYF. The CDR3 DNA sequence: TGCAGTGCTAGAGATGATAGGGCTGCCTTCACAGATACGCAGTATTTT.

This clonotype was picked up many times. The J gene is TRBJ2-5, the V gene TRBV11-2; 8 bases line up with TRBD1. CDR1 and CDR2 (germline): SGHAT, FQNNGV. This CDR3 is built from 14 residues. Unmatched junction bases numbered 5, after V lost 4 bases and J lost 4 bases. CDR3: CASSSFRGRETQYF. CDR3 sequence (DNA): TGTGCCAGCAGCTCCTTCAGGGGGCGAGAGACCCAGTACTTC.

As to this clonotype: One base separates it from a far larger clone, so it is likely a read error. This chain connects TRBV28 to TRBJ2-1; tentatively, D is TRBD2 (5 bases). Germline CDR1 is MDHEN and CDR2 is SYDVKM. Trimming pared 5 bases from V and 12 bases from J, leaving 23 bases between. CDR3 length: 15 residues. In nucleotides, the CDR3 is TGTGCCAGCAGTGGTAGCGCAAACCTACCCGGAGGGCAGTTCTTC. Translating it yields CASSGSANLPGGQFF. The full variable domain, completed using reference TRBV28 and TRBJ2-1, is DVKVTQSSRYLVKRTGEKVFLECVQDMDHENMFWYRQDPGLGLRLIYFSYDVKMKEKGDIPEGYSVSREKKERFSLILESASTNQTSMYLCASSGSANLPGGQFFGPGTRLTVL.

The chain employs TRBV12-3 or TRBV12-4 and TRBJ2-1, with D unclear. V gave up 6 bases and J gave up 3 bases, with 15 bases separating them. The CDR3 covers 15 residues. CDR3 residues: CASSMDGLGYNEQFF. CDR3 DNA sequence: TGTGCCAGCAGCATGGACGGGTTGGGCTACAATGAGCAGTTCTTC.

This clonotype was observed many times. The rearrangement joins TRBV2 to TRBJ2-5; D gene unclear. Looked up from germline, CDR1 is SNHLY and CDR2 is FYNNEI. This CDR3 contains 14 residues. Trimming left V 6 bases short and J 1 base short, with 12 bases between. DNA for the CDR3: TGTGCCAGCAGGGCCGGCGGCATCCAAGAGACCCAGTACTTC. Amino acid sequence: CASRAGGIQETQYF.